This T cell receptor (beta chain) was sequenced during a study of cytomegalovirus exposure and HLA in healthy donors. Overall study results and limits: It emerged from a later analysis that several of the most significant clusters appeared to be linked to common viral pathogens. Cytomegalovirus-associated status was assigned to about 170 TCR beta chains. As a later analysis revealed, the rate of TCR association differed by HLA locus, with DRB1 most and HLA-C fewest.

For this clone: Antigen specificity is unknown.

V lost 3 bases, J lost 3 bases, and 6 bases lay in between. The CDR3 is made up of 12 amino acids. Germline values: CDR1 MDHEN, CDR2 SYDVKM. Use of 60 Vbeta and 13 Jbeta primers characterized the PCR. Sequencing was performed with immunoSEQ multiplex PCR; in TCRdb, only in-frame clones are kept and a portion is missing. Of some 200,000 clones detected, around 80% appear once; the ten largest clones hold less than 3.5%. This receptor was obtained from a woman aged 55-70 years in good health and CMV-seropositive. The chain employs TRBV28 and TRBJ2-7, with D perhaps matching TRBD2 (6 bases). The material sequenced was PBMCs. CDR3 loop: CASSLEGYEQYF. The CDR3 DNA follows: TGTGCCAGCAGTTTGGAGGGCTACGAGCAGTACTTC.